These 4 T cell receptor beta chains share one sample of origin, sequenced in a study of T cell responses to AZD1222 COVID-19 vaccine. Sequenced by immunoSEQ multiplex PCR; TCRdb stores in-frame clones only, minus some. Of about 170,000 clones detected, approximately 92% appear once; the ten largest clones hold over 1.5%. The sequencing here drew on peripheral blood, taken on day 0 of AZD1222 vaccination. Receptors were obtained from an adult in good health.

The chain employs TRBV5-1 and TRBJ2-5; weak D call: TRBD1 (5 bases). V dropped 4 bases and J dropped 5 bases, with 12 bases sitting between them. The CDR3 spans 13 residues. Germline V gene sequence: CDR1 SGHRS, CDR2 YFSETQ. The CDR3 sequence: CASSRGSSETQYF. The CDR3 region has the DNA TGCGCCAGCAGCAGGGGAAGCTCGGAGACCCAGTACTTC. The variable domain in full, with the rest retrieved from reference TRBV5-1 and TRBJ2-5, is KAGVTQTPRYLIKTRGQQVTLSCSPISGHRSVSWYQQTPGQGLQFLFEYFSETQRNKGNFPGRFSGRQFSNSRSEMNVSTLELGDSALYLCASSRGSSETQYFGPGTRLLVL.

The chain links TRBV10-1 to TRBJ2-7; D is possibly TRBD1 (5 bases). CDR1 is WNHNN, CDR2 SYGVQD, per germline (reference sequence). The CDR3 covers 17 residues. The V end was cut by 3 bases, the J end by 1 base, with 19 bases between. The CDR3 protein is CASSDGAGGEISYEQYF. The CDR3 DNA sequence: TGCGCCAGCAGTGATGGGGCAGGCGGAGAAATTTCCTACGAGCAGTACTTC.

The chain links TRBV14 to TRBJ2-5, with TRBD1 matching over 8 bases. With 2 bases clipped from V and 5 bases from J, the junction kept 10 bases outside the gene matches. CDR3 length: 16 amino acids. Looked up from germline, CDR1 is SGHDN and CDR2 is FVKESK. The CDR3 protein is CASSQSLRGLRETQYF. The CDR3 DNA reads TGTGCCAGCAGCCAATCGCTCAGGGGGCTCAGGGAGACCCAGTACTTC. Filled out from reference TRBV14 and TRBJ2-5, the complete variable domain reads EAGVTQFPSHSVIEKGQTVTLRCDPISGHDNLYWYRRVMGKEIKFLLHFVKESKQDESGMPNNRFLAERTGGTYSTLKVQPAELEDSGVYFCASSQSLRGLRETQYFGPGTRLLVL.

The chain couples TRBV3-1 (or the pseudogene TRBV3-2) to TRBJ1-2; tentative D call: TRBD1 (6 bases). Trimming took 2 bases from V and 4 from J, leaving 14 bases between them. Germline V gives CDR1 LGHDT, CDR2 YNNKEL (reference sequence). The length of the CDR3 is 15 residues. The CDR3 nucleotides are TGTGCCAGCAGCCAAATCCGACAGGCCGGCTATGGCTACACCTTC. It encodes CASSQIRQAGYGYTF.